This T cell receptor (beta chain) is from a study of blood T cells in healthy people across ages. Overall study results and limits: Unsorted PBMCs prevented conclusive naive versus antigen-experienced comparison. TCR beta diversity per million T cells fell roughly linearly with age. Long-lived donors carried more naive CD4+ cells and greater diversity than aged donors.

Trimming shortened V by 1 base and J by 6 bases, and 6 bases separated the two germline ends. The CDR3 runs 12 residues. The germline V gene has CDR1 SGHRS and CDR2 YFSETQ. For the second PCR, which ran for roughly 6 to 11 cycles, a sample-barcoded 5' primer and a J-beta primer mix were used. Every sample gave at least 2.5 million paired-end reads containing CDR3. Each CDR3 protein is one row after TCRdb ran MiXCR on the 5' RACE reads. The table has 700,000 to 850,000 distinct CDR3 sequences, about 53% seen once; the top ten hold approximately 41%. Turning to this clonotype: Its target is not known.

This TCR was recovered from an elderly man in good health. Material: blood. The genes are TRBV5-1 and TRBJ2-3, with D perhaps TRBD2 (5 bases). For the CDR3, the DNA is TGCGCCAGCAGCTTGCCGGGGGATACGCAGTATTTT. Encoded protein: CASSLPGDTQYF.